A selection of T cell receptor beta chains follows, all from one sample in a study of T cell responses to AZD1222 COVID-19 vaccine. Generated by immunoSEQ multiplex PCR, the TCRdb table keeps only in-frame clones and is missing some. The sample has around 96,000 clones; 75% to 95% are singletons. The starting material was peripheral blood, obtained 28 days after the second AZD1222 dose. All receptors derive from an adult who received the AZD1222 COVID-19 vaccine. The CDR3 runs from the conserved cysteine through the conserved F or W. Fields, in order: J gene, V gene, clone size, CDR3 protein. For some rows the clone size is stated as once, few or many, or as a class when expanded; others skip it.

TRBJ2-2	TRBV5-4	once	CASRGLAGGSGELFF
TRBJ2-4	TRBV2	-	CASSGAPRVLQYF
TRBJ2-7	TRBV2	-	CASSPSAGYEQYF
TRBJ2-2	TRBV5-1	-	CASSYPGQGAGGELFF
TRBJ1-1	TRBV28	-	CASSIRTGYYTEAFF
TRBJ2-2	TRBV6-4	-	CASSGLADTGELFF
TRBJ2-3	TRBV5-4	-	CASSLGLSGTANTDTQYF
TRBJ1-1	TRBV11-2	-	CASSLFRENTEAFF
TRBJ1-1	TRBV10-3	-	CAIRPRQGLPVGNTEAFF
TRBJ2-1	TRBV18	few	CASSPPSSGSANEQFF
TRBJ1-2	TRBV7-8	-	CASSLKGQARGYTF
TRBJ2-3	TRBV5-1	-	CASSRGATDTQYF
TRBJ1-1	TRBV9	-	CASSVVGGSGTEAFF
TRBJ1-5	TRBV7-9	-	CASSPDRGNAPQHF
TRBJ1-3	TRBV2	-	CASSDRQGGENTIYF
TRBJ2-2	TRBV7-7	-	CASRLGSDRVTGELFF
TRBJ2-1	TRBV10-2	-	CASSARRREPRDEQFF
TRBJ1-5	TRBV6-5	-	CASSSTVGSGQPQHF
TRBJ2-7	TRBV13	-	CASTQRLAGAVRYEQYF
TRBJ2-7	TRBV2	-	CASSSGTGGEQYF
TRBJ2-1	TRBV7-3	-	CASSSPGQGNEQFF
TRBJ2-1	TRBV28	-	CASSLNTYNEQFF
TRBJ2-5	TRBV5-1	-	CASSAGTGRGGTQYF
TRBJ1-1	TRBV29-1	-	CSVVLNTEAFF
TRBJ1-3	TRBV5-6	-	CASSFIGGSGNTIYF
TRBJ2-7	TRBV5-5	-	CASSLKGGPSYEQYF
TRBJ2-7	TRBV10-2	-	CASSESPGTGDYEQYF
TRBJ2-7	TRBV28	-	CGAGIRYEQYF
TRBJ1-6	TRBV24-1	-	CATSDYRTGMASPLHF
TRBJ2-7	TRBV11-3	-	CASSPGGSYEQYF
TRBJ2-1	TRBV7-6	-	CASSLAGTVESNEQFF
TRBJ1-2	TRBV18	once	CASSPDRVNYGYTF
TRBJ1-1	TRBV30	-	CAWSFGGTEAFF
TRBJ1-5	TRBV19	few	CARDLRQEYSNQPQHF
TRBJ2-2	TRBV5-1	-	CASSEARKTGELFF